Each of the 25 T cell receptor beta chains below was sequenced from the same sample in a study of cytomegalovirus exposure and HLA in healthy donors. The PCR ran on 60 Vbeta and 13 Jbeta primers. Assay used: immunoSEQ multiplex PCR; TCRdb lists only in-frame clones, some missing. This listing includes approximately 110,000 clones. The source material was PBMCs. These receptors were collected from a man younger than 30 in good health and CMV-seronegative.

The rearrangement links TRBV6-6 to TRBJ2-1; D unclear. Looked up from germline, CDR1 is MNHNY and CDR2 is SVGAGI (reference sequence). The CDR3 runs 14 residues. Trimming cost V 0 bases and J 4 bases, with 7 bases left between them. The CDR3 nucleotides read TGTGCCAGCAGTTACTCGGGCAGTTACAATGAGCAGTTCTTC. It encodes CASSYSGSYNEQFF.

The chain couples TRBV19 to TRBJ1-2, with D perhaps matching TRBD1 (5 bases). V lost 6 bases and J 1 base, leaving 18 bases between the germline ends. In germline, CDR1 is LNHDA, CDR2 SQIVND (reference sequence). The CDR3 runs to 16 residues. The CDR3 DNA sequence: TGTGCCAGTAGCCCCACGGGGACGGGGGTTAACTATGGCTACACCTTC. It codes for CASSPTGTGVNYGYTF.

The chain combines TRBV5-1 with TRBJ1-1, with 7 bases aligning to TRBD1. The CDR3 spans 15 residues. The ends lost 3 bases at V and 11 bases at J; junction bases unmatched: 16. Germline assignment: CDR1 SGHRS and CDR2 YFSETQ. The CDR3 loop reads CASSSGTVPPREAFF. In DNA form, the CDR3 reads TGCGCCAGCAGCTCCGGGACAGTCCCACCGCGTGAGGCTTTCTTT.

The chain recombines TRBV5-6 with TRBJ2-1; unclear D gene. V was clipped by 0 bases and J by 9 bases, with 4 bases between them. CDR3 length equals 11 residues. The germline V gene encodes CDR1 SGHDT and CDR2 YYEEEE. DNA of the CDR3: TGTGCCAGCAGCTTGGGCGGTGAGCAGTTCTTC. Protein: CASSLGGEQFF.

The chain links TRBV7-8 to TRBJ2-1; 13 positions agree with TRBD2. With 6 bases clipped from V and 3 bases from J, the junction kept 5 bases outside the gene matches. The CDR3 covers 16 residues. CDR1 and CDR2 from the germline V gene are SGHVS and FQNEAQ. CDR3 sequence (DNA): TGTGCCAGCAGGACCGGACTAGCGGGAGTCTACAATGAGCAGTTCTTC. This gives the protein CASRTGLAGVYNEQFF.

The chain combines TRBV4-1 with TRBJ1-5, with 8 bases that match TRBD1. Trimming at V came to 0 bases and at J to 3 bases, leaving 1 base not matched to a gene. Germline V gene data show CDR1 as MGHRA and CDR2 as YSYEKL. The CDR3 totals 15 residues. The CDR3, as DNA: TGCGCCAGCAGCCAAGAGGACAGGGTCAATCAGCCCCAGCATTTT. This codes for CASSQEDRVNQPQHF.

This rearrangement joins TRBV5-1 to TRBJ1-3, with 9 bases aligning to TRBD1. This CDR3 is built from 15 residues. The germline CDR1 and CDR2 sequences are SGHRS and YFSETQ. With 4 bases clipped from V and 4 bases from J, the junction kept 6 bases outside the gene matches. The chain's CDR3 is CASSHGQGSGNTIYF. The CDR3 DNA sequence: TGCGCCAGCAGCCACGGACAGGGGTCAGGAAACACCATATATTTT.

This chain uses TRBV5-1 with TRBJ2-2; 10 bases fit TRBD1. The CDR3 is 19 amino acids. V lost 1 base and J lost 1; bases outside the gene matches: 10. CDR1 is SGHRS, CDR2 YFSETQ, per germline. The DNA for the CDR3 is TGCGCCAGCAGCTTGCCGAAGGACAGGGGGAGCCAGAACACCGGGGAGCTGTTTTTT. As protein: CASSLPKDRGSQNTGELFF.

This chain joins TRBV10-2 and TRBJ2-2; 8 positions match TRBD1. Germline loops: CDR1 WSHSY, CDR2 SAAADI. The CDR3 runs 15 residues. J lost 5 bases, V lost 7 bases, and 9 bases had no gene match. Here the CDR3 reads CASISDRVGTGELFF. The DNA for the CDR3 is TGCGCCAGCATCTCGGACAGGGTGGGGACCGGGGAGCTGTTTTTT.

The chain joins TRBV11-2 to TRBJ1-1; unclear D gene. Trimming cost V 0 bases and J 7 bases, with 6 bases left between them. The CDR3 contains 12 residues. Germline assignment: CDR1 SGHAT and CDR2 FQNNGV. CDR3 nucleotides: TGTGCCAGCAGCTTAGATATCCGTGAAGCTTTCTTT. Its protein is CASSLDIREAFF. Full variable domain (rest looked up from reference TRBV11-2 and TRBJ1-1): EAGVAQSPRYKIIEKRQSVAFWCNPISGHATLYWYQQILGQGPKLLIQFQNNGVVDDSQLPKDRFSAERLKGVDSTLKIQPAKLEDSAVYLCASSLDIREAFFGQGTRLTVV.

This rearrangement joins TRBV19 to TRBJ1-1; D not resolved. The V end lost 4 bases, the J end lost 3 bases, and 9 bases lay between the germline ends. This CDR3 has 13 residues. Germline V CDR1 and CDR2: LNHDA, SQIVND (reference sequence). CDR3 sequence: CASSTQADTEAFF. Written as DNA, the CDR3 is TGTGCCAGTAGTACCCAGGCTGACACTGAAGCTTTCTTT.

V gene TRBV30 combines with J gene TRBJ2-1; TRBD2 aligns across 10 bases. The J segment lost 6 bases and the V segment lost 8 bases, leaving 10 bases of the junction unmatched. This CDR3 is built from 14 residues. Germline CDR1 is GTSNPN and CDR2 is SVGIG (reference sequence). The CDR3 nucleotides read TGTGCCGGGGGGGCCACTAGCGGGGTCAATGAGCAGTTCTTC. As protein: CAGGATSGVNEQFF.

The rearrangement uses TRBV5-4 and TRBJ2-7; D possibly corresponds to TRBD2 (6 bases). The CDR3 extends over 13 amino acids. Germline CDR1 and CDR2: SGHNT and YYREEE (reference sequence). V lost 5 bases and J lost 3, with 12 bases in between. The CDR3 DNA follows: TGTGCCAGCAGGGGGACTCTCGACTACGAGCAGTACTTC. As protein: CASRGTLDYEQYF.

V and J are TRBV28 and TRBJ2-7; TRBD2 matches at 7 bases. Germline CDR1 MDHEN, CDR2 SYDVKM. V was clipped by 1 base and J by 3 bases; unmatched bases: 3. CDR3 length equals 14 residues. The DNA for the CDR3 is TGTGCCAGCAGTTTATCAGCTAGCGGCTACGAGCAGTACTTC. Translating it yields CASSLSASGYEQYF.

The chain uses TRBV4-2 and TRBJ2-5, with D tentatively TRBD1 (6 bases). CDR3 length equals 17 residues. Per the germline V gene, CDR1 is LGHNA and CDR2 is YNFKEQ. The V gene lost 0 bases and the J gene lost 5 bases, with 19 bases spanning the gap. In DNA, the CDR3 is TGTGCCAGCAGCCAAGAGGGTTCCGGCAGGGGTCCCGAGACCCAGTACTTC. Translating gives CASSQEGSGRGPETQYF.

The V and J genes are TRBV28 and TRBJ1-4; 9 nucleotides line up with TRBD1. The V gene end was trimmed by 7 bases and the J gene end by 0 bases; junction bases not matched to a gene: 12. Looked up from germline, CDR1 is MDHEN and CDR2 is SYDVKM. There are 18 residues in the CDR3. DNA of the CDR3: TGTGCCAGCACCTCCTACAGGGGGCTAAAAGCAACTAATGAAAAACTGTTTTTT. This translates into CASTSYRGLKATNEKLFF.

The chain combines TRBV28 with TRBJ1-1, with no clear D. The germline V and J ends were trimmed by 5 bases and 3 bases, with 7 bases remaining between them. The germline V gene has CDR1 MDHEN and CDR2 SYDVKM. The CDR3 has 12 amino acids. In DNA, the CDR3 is TGTGCCAGCAGTCTAGCCCACACTGAAGCTTTCTTT. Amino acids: CASSLAHTEAFF.

CDR3 residues: CASSHSSAAGVLYNEQFF. CDR3 coding DNA: TGCGCCAGCAGCCACTCCTCCGCGGCGGGAGTGTTATACAATGAGCAGTTCTTC. V is TRBV4-1 and J is TRBJ2-1, with 7 nucleotides matching TRBD2. V gave up 3 bases and J gave up 4 bases; unmatched junction bases: 15. The CDR3 contains 18 residues. The germline V gene has CDR1 MGHRA and CDR2 YSYEKL.

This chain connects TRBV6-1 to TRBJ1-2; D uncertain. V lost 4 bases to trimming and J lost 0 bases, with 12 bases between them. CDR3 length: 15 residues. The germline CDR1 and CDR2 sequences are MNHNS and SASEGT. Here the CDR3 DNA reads TGTGCCAGCAGTGCCCGCCGGGAAGCTAACTATGGCTACACCTTC. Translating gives CASSARREANYGYTF.

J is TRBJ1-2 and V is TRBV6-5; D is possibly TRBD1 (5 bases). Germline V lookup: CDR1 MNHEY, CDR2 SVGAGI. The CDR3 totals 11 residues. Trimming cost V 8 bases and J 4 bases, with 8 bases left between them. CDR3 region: CASGDFYGYTF. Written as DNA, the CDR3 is TGTGCCAGCGGGGACTTCTATGGCTACACCTTC.

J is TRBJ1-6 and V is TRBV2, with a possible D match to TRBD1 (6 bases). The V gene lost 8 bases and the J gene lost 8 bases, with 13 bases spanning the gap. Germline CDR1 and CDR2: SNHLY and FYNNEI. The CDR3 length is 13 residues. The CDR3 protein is CASHRGGDSPLHF. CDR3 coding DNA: TGTGCCAGCCACCGAGGGGGAGATTCACCCCTCCACTTT.

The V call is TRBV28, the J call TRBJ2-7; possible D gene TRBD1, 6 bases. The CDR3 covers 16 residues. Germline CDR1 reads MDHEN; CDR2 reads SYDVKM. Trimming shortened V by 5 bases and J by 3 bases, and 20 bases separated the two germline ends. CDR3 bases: TGTGCCAGCAGTCTCGGACCACTCAGGGGTGTCTACGAGCAGTACTTC. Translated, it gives CASSLGPLRGVYEQYF.

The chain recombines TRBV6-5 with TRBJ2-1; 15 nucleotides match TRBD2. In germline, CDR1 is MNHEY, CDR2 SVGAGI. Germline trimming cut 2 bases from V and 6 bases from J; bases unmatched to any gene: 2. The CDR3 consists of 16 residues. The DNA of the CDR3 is TGTGCCAGCAGTTACCGGACTAGCGGGAGGGCCAATGAGCAGTTCTTC. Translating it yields CASSYRTSGRANEQFF.

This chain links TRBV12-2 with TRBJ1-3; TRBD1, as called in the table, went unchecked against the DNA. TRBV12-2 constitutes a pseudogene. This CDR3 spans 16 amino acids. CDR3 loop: CASRLNPRDRGNTIYF. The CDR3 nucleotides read TGTGCAAGTCGCTTAAATCCCCGGGACAGGGGAAACACCATATATTTT.

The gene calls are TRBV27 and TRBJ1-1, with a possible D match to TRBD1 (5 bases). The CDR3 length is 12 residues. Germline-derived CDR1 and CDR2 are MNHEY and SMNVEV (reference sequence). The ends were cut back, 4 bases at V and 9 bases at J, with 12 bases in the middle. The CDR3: CASSSDIRQAFF. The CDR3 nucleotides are TGTGCCAGCAGTTCGGACATACGCCAAGCTTTCTTT.